This TCR beta chain comes out of a study of naive and memory T cell subsets. A few counts support this clonotype. The length of the CDR3 is 15 residues. V gave up 2 bases and J gave up 9 bases, with 14 bases separating them. Germline lookup yields CDR1 LGHNA and CDR2 YSLEER. CD4 T cells were positively selected, then CD8 T cells from the CD4-negative fraction. Two oligonucleotides, mixed equimolar, formed the beta constant-region primer covering TRBC1 and TRBC2. MiXCR, applied by TCRdb to the UMI-ligation and nested PCR reads, yields one record per CDR3 protein. The sample includes tens of thousands of distinct CDR3 sequences, roughly 14% of them seen just once.

The chain is built from TRBV4-3 and TRBJ1-6; D is possibly TRBD1 (5 bases). This clonotype originated in a human donor in good health. Sequencing was carried out using central memory CD4+ T cells from blood. This CDR3 is CASSQWDRGISPLHF. CDR3 DNA sequence: TGCGCCAGCAGCCAATGGGACCGCGGGATTTCACCCCTCCACTTT.